This T cell receptor (beta chain) derives from a study of CD8 T cells in Susac syndrome. When the RNA was reverse transcribed, random hexamers were used with an input of roughly 0.5 to 1 ug. TCRdb redid the calling of the immunoSEQ multiplex PCR reads with MiXCR, one entry per CDR3 protein. Of about 150,000 distinct CDR3 sequences listed, 95% to 96% were seen once; the top ten hold over 0.12%. Isolation of CD8+ and CD4+ T cells was performed negatively, whereas enrichment of TEMRA cells was done by FACS. The V gene's germline CDR1 is SGHRS and CDR2 YFSETQ. Trimming pared 0 bases from V and 6 bases from J, leaving 12 bases between. CDR3 length equals 15 residues.

Sequencing was performed on CD8+ T cells from PBMCs. This TCR was sampled from a human donor with multiple sclerosis. The chain couples TRBV5-1 to TRBJ1-4; D may be TRBD1 (5 bases). The CDR3: CASSLGQGLDEKLFF. CDR3 nucleotides: TGCGCCAGCAGCTTGGGGCAGGGTTTGGATGAAAAACTGTTTTTT.